This TCR beta chain was identified in a study of blood T cell repertoires in COVID-19. On the study more broadly: COVID-19 samples from acute and convalescent phases originated in the United States, Italy and Spain. From T cells, B-cell-depleted T cells, or PBMCs came the material, which was cDNA or gDNA.

TCRdb keeps only in-frame clones here, not all; method: immunoSEQ multiplex PCR. The top ten hold approximately 3% of the sample, which has 160,000 or so clones, around 90% seen once. CDR1 is LGHNA and CDR2 is YNFKEQ in the germline V gene. V shed 4 bases and J 1 base; nucleotides not matched to a gene: 5. This CDR3 has 16 residues. This clonotype was obtained from a man aged 60 to 69 with acute or convalescent COVID-19. Sequencing input: peripheral blood. The chain recombines TRBV4-2 with TRBJ1-5, with 9 bases fitting TRBD1. The CDR3 loop reads CASSRTGDLSNQPQHF. CDR3 sequence (DNA): TGTGCCAGCAGCCGGACAGGGGATTTAAGCAATCAGCCCCAGCATTTT.